The TCR beta chain described here comes from a study of CD8+ T cells in alopecia areata. Findings and caveats of the study: It was lesional scalp, especially alopecia totalis/universalis, that showed higher clonality than normal scalp. The study also sequences resident alphabeta T cells of normal skin in scalp samples.

In each case, RNA was isolated and then reverse transcribed into cDNA as the sequencing template. Clones were read by immunoSEQ multiplex PCR, and TCRdb kept only the in-frame ones, dropping some. The repertoire yields about 300,000 clones, none seen only once; the top ten contain 1.2%. Cell sorting was performed on pooled cutaneous lymph node cells with CD4, CD8alpha, NKG2D, NKG2ACE and other markers. This clone was counted a few times. Antigen specificity is unknown. Genes and germline are mouse. The TCR sequence derives from a C3H/HeJ mouse with alopecia areata. The MHC haplotype recorded for the strain is H2-k. The source material was CD4+ T cells sorted from a lymph node.

The DNA read from the CDR3 is TGTGCCAGCAGAGTCAGCTCCTAT. Protein sequence: CASRVSSY. The entire CDR3 protein reads CASRVSSYEQYF. The chain links TRBV19 to TRBJ2-7; D remains ambiguous. The read terminates 4 residues ahead of where the CDR3 ends, so the germline J gene completes it. Germline CDR1 reads FNHDT; CDR2 reads SITEND (reference sequence). The CDR3 runs to 12 residues. Trimming took 5 bases from V and 0 from J, leaving 6 bases between them.